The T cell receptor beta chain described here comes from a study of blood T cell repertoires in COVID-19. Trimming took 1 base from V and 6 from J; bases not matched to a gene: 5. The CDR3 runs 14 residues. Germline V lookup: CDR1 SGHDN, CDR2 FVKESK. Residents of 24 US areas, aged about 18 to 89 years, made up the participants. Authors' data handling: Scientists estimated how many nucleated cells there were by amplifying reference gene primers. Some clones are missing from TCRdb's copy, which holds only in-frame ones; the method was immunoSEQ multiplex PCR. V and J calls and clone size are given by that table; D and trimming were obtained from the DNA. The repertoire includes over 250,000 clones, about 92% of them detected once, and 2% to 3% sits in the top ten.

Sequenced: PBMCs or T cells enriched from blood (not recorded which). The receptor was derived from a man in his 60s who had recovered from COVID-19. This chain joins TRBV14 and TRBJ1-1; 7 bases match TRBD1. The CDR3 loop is CASSQAITGAEAFF. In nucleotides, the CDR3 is TGTGCCAGCAGCCAAGCAATAACAGGGGCTGAAGCTTTCTTT.